This TCR beta chain appears in the sequencing data of a study of response to subunit inactivated influenza vaccine. One entry per CDR3 protein results from TCRdb running MiXCR on the RT-PCR reads. The table includes about 700,000 distinct CDR3 sequences, 14% detected once. The length of the CDR3 is 16 residues. V lost 2 bases and J lost 4, with 12 bases in between. The germline gives CDR1 SGHDN, CDR2 FVKESK. General study points: The authors suggested that few new T cells are recruited per seasonal influenza vaccination.

Worth noting for this clonotype: Its cognate antigen is unknown.

Source: PBMCs from blood, taken 14 to 15 days before vaccination. This rearrangement joins TRBV14 to TRBJ2-6, with D possibly matching TRBD2 (6 bases). This receptor was identified in a man aged 50 or older who received an inactivated influenza vaccine. In DNA, the CDR3 is TGTGCCAGCAGCCAACGACGGGGGACCGGGGCCAACGTCCTGACTTTC. It codes for CASSQRRGTGANVLTF.